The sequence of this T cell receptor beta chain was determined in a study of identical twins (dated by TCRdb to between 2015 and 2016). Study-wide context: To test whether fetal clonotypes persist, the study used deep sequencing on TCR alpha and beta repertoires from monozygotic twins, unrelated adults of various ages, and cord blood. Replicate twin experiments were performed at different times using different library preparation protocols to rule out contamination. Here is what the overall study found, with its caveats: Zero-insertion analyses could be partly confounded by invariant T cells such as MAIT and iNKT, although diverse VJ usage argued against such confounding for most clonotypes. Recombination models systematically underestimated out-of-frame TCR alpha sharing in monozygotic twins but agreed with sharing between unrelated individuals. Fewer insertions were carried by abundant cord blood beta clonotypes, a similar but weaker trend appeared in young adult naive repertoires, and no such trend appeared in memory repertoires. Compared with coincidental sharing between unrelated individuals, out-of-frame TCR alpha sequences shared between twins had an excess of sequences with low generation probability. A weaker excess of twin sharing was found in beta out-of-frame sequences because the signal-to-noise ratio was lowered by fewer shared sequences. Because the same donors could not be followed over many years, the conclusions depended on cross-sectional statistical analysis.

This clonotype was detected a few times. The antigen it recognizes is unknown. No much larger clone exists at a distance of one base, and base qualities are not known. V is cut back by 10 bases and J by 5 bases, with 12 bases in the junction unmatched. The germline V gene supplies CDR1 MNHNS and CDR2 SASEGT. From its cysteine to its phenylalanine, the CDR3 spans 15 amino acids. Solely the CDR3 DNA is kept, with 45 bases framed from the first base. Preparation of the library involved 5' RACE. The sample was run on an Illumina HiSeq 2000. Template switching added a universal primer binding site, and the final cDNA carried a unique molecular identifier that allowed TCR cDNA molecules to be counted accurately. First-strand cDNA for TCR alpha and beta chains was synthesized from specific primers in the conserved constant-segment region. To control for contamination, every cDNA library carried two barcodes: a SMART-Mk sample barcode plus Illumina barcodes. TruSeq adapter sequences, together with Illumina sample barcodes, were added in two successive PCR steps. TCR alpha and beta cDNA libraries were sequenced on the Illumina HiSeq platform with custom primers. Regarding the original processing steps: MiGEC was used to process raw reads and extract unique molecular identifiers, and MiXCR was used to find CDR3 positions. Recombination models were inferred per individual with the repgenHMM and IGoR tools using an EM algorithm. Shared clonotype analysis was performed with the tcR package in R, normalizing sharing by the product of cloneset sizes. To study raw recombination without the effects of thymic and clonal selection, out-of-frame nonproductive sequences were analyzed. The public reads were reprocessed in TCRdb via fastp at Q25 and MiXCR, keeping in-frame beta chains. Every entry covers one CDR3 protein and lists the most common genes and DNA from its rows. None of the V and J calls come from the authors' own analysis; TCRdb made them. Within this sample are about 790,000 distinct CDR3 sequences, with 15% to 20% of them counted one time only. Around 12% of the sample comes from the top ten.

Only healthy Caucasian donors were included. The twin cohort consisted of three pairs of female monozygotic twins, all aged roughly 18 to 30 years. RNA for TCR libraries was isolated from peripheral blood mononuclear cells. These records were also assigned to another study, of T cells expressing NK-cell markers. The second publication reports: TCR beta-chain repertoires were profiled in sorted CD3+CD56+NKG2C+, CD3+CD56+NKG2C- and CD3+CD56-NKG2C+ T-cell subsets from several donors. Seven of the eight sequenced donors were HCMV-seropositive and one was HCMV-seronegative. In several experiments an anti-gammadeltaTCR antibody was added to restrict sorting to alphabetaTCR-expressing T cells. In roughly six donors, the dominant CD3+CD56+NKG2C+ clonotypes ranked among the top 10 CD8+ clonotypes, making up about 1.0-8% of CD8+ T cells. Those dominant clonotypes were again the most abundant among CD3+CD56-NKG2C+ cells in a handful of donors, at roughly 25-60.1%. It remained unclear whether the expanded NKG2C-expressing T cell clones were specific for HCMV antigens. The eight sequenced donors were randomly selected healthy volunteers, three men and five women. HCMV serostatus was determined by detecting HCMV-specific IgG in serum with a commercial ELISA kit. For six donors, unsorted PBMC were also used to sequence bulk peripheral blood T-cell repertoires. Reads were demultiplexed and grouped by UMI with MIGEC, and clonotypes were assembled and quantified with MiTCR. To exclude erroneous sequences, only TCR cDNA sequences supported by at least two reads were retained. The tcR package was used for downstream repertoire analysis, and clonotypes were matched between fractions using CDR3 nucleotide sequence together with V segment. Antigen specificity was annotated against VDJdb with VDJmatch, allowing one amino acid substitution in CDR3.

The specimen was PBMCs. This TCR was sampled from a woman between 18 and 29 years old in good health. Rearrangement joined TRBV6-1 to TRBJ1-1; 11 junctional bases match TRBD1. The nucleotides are TGTGCCATCGAGACATTCGGACAGGGGGCTACTGAAGCTTTCTTT. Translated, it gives CAIETFGQGATEAFF.